This section outlines one TCR beta chain sequence together with its context. Its antigen target is currently unknown. There are no base qualities to consult, and no much larger clone falls within one base. This sample was taken from a study of blood T cell repertoires in COVID-19 (dated by TCRdb to 2019 to 2021). For the study in its entirety: The collaborator samples originated in the United States, Italy and Spain and spanned the acute and convalescent phases of COVID-19. HLA class I and class II types, where available, came from metadata supplied by the sample provider rather than from assay-based typing. Deeply sampled blood TCRbeta repertoires from subjects exposed to, actively infected with, or recovered from COVID-19 were included in the dataset. The prospective study material was composed of cDNA or gDNA derived from T cells, B-cell-depleted T cells, or PBMCs. The repertoires were made available in a free public database intended to serve as a resource for research on the immune response to SARS-CoV-2. The samples were drawn from two sources: the first 160 participants of the ongoing ImmuneRACE study, and fewer than 1,500 subjects contributed by 6 global collaborators. A de-identified subject ID, COVID-19 status, age in years and sex were almost always included in the sample metadata.

Unmatched junction bases come to 3, with V trimmed by 6 bases and J by 3 bases. The CDR3 measures 13 amino acids from cysteine to phenylalanine. Here the CDR3 DNA is all that survives: 39 bases in frame from base 1. From the germline V gene, CDR1 is MDHEN and CDR2 is SYDVKM. Study-wide findings and limitations: The quantity of clinical and demographic metadata differed by source and by participant and was supplied without curation.

TCRbeta CDR3 regions were amplified from genomic DNA using the immunoSEQ Assay, a bias-controlled multiplex PCR. On the authors' methods: Nucleated cell counts per sample were estimated from amplification of reference gene primers within the assay. To quantify the absolute abundance of each unique TCRbeta CDR3 rearrangement, sequence reads were collapsed and filtered. Productive Simpson clonality was computed per sample as the square root of Simpson's diversity index over productive rearrangements. Sourced from immuneACCESS, this table was stored by TCRdb with only in-frame sequences that have V and J called. A share of the clones is absent; for the studies checked, an unresolved V gene accounts for under half, and the remainder has no known explanation. The DNA gave D and trimming, while V, J and clone size come from that table. The sample table records about 140,000 clones; more than 75% of these occur just once. Clones ranked in the top ten supply under 6.5% of the sample.

The collaborating institutions used their own protocols to collect whole blood in K2EDTA tubes. For TCRbeta analysis, collaborator samples were shipped as frozen whole blood, as isolated PBMCs, or as DNA extracted from either sample type. This TCR was sampled from a human donor in a cohort sampled during active COVID-19. The specimen was peripheral blood. The chain couples TRBV28 to TRBJ2-5; 8 bases in the junction line up with TRBD1. This receptor has the CDR3 CASSRGREETQYF. The DNA reads as follows: TGTGCCAGCAGCAGGGGGCGGGAAGAGACCCAGTACTTC.